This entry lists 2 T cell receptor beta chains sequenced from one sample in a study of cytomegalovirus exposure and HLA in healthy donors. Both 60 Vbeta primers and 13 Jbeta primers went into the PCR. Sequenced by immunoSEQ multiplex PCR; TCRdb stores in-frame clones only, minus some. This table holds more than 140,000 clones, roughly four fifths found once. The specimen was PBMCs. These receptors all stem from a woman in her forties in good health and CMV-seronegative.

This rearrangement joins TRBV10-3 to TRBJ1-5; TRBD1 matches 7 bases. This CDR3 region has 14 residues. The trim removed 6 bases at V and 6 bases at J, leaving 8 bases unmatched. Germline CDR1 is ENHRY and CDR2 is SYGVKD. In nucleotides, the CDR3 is TGTGCCATCAGGGACTCGACAGGGATTCAGCCCCAGCATTTT. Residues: CAIRDSTGIQPQHF.

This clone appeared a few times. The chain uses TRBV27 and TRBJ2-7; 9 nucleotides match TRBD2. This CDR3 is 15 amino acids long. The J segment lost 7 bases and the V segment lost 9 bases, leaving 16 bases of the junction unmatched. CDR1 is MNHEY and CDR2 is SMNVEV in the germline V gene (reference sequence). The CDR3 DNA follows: TGTGCCAGTACGGGGGTGGGGACTAGCTCGCGTGAGCAGTACTTC. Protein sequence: CASTGVGTSSREQYF.